A single sample gave rise to the 15 T cell receptor beta chains below, sequenced in a study of cytomegalovirus exposure and HLA in healthy donors. PCR primers comprised 60 Vbeta and 13 Jbeta primers. Sequencing was performed with immunoSEQ multiplex PCR; in TCRdb, only in-frame clones are kept and a portion is missing. The table has around 150,000 clones, 60% to 85% seen once. Sequencing used PBMCs. Receptor source: a man aged 45-60 years in good health and CMV-seropositive.

J is TRBJ1-1 and V is TRBV18; maybe TRBD1 (6 bases). Looked up from germline, CDR1 is KGHSH and CDR2 is LQKENI. V lost 2 bases and J lost 0, with 10 bases in between. The CDR3 consists of 15 residues. The CDR3, as DNA: TGTGCCAGCTCACCAATAGGACAGCTGAACACTGAAGCTTTCTTT. Its translation: CASSPIGQLNTEAFF.

The table lists this clone with a count of one. This chain joins TRBV9 and TRBJ1-6; TRBD1 might be the D (5 bases). CDR3 length: 15 amino acids. Germline lookup yields CDR1 SGDLS and CDR2 YYNGEE. V was pared by 0 bases and J by 8 bases, with 12 bases between. CDR3 nucleotide sequence: TGTGCCAGCAGCGTAGCTGGGGCGAAAGATTCACCCCTCCACTTT. Its protein is CASSVAGAKDSPLHF.

The chain has TRBV5-1 and TRBJ2-7; the match to TRBD1 covers 10 bases. Germline assignment: CDR1 SGHRS and CDR2 YFSETQ. V dropped 4 bases and J dropped 4; count of bases not matched to a gene: 5. The CDR3 extends over 14 amino acids. The CDR3 bases are TGCGCCAGCAGCCCGGGACAGGGGTTTTACGAGCAGTACTTC. Amino acid sequence: CASSPGQGFYEQYF.

The chain has TRBV27 and TRBJ1-1; the D gene is possibly TRBD1 (5 bases). The CDR3 spans 13 residues. Trimming cost V 7 bases and J 3 bases, with 12 bases left between them. CDR1 and CDR2 from the germline V gene are MNHEY and SMNVEV (reference sequence). CDR3 sequence reads: CASNSKGYTEAFF. The CDR3 bases are TGTGCCAGCAATTCTAAGGGGTACACTGAAGCTTTCTTT.

J is TRBJ2-4 and V is TRBV7-2; no clear D gene. The CDR3 has 17 residues. Germline assignment: CDR1 SGHTA and CDR2 FQGNSA. The ends were cut back, 1 base at V and 1 base at J, with 14 bases in the middle. In DNA, the CDR3 is TGTGCCAGCAGCTTAGGCGCGGCTACCGCTGCCAAAAACATTCAGTACTTC. Translation: CASSLGAATAAKNIQYF.

The chain joins TRBV30 to TRBJ2-5; 7 positions agree with TRBD2. The trim removed 4 bases at V and 7 bases at J, leaving 6 bases unmatched. Per the germline V gene, CDR1 is GTSNPN and CDR2 is SVGIG (reference sequence). The CDR3 covers 12 residues. DNA of the CDR3: TGTGCCTGGACTAGCGGCCTCGGGACCCAGTACTTC. Protein sequence: CAWTSGLGTQYF.

The chain combines TRBV2 with TRBJ2-5; TRBD1 matches at 7 bases. The V segment lost 6 bases and the J segment 3 bases; nucleotides outside the gene matches: 1. Germline V CDR1 and CDR2: SNHLY, FYNNEI. The CDR3 loop spans 12 amino acids. The DNA of the CDR3 is TGTGCCAGCAGGGGACAGAAAGAGACCCAGTACTTC. It yields the protein CASRGQKETQYF.

The CDR3 DNA reads TGTGCCAGCAGCGTATACAGTAATCAGCCCCAGCATTTT. Encoded protein: CASSVYSNQPQHF. This chain uses TRBV9 with TRBJ1-5; no clear D gene. The germline CDR1 and CDR2 sequences are SGDLS and YYNGEE. This CDR3 contains 13 residues. The ends were cut back, 1 base at V and 4 bases at J, with 6 bases in the middle.

This clone was picked up one time. The chain's CDR3 is CASRLLAGGTGELFF. In nucleotides, the CDR3 is TGTGCCAGCAGACTGCTAGCGGGGGGCACCGGGGAGCTGTTTTTT. This chain joins TRBV5-4 and TRBJ2-2; TRBD2 matches at 11 bases. V shed 5 bases and J 4 bases; nucleotides not matched to a gene: 4. This CDR3 region has 15 residues. Germline V gene data show CDR1 as SGHNT and CDR2 as YYREEE (reference sequence).

This rearrangement joins TRBV29-1 to TRBJ1-1; 10 bases agree with TRBD1. Germline V gene sequence: CDR1 SQVTM, CDR2 ANQGSEA. V shed 6 bases and J 5 bases; nucleotides not matched to a gene: 6. The CDR3 totals 13 residues. Written as DNA, the CDR3 is TGCAGCGTGGGACAGGGGACGGGAACTGAAGCTTTCTTT. Translating gives CSVGQGTGTEAFF.

The V and J genes are TRBV6-5 and TRBJ2-7, with D perhaps matching TRBD2 (6 bases). With 7 bases removed from V and 3 bases from J, the gap between germline ends came to 10 bases. CDR1 is MNHEY and CDR2 is SVGAGI in the germline V gene. CDR3 length: 12 amino acids. CDR3 sequence (DNA): TGTGCCAGCACCGGGGGAGACTACGAGCAGTACTTC. This encodes CASTGGDYEQYF.

V and J are TRBV19 and TRBJ2-3; D unresolved. Germline CDR1 reads LNHDA; CDR2 reads SQIVND (reference sequence). The CDR3 consists of 13 residues. V gave up 0 bases and J gave up 8 bases, with 9 bases separating them. The CDR3 region is CASSIDFEATQYF. DNA of the CDR3: TGTGCCAGTAGTATAGATTTTGAGGCTACGCAGTATTTT.

This clone was recorded a few times. CDR3 nucleotide sequence: TGTGCCAGCAGTATAAGACAGGGTTCGGATGGCTACACCTTC. Its protein is CASSIRQGSDGYTF. The chain links TRBV6-1 to TRBJ1-2; 7 nucleotides align to TRBD1. CDR1 is MNHNS, CDR2 SASEGT, per germline. Trimming cost V 5 bases and J 6 bases; bases outside gene matches: 9. This CDR3 has 14 residues.

V gene TRBV7-9 combines with J gene TRBJ1-5, with a weak D call TRBD1 (5 bases). Trimming shortened V by 5 bases and J by 10 bases, and 12 bases separated the two germline ends. The CDR3 sequence is 12 residues long. Germline V gene lookup returns CDR1 SEHNR and CDR2 FQNEAQ (reference sequence). CDR3 in DNA: TGTGCCAGCAGCACCCCGGGGGGTCCCCAGCATTTT. This translates into CASSTPGGPQHF.

The J gene is TRBJ2-7, the V gene TRBV18, with D tentatively TRBD1 (6 bases). V was pared by 6 bases and J by 0 bases, with 12 bases between. The CDR3 length is 14 residues. Germline V gene sequence: CDR1 KGHSH, CDR2 LQKENI. CDR3 in amino acids: CASSRTESSYEQYF. DNA for the CDR3: TGTGCCAGCTCCAGGACAGAGAGCTCCTACGAGCAGTACTTC.